The 10 T cell receptor beta chains listed next were all sequenced from one sample in a study of spatial heterogeneity in lung cancer. TCRdb reanalysed the 5' RACE reads using MiXCR and keeps one entry per CDR3 protein. Among approximately 11,000 distinct CDR3 sequences listed, 6.3% were seen once. Noted time point: sample taken at primary tumor resection. The study sequenced unsorted whole RNA from tumor, nontumor lung or frozen PBMC. Sequences were derived from PBMCs, sampled at surgery. The receptors were sampled from a male donor with early-stage non-small cell lung cancer.

This clonotype is deemed medium-sized. This beta chain came through as a stray read in a library set up for alpha chains, and its size says little. This chain connects TRBV15 to TRBJ1-5; D unclear. The CDR3 totals 14 residues. Trimming left V 0 bases short and J 2 bases short, with 5 bases between. Germline assignment: CDR1 LNHNV and CDR2 YYDKDF (reference sequence). Written as DNA, the CDR3 is TGTGCCACCAGCAGAGATGATGGCAATCAGCCCCAGCATTTT. Translation gives CATSRDDGNQPQHF.

In its sample, this clonotype is medium-sized. A library made for alpha chains picked up this beta chain off target, so its size means little. The chain has TRBV12-3 or TRBV12-4 and TRBJ1-2, with TRBD1 identical over 8 bases. The CDR3 is 13 amino acids. J was trimmed by 4 bases and V by 7 bases; bases with no gene match: 5. In DNA form, the CDR3 reads TGTGCCAGCACTCAAGGACAGGGCTATGGCTACACCTTC. This gives the protein CASTQGQGYGYTF.

This clonotype was counted ten times or more. This beta chain is off target for a library built for alpha chains, so its abundance means little. The chain is built from TRBV2 and TRBJ2-7; tentative D call: TRBD1 (5 bases). Trimming took 4 bases from V and 3 from J, leaving 7 bases between them. This CDR3 has 12 residues. Germline V gene lookup returns CDR1 SNHLY and CDR2 FYNNEI. CDR3 DNA sequence: TGTGCCAGCAGTGGGCAGGGCTACGAGCAGTACTTC. It yields the protein CASSGQGYEQYF.

This clonotype was counted at least ten times. With the library built for alpha chains, this beta chain is off target and its frequency is not meaningful. The gene calls are TRBV11-2 and TRBJ2-1; D call uncertain. V was trimmed by 1 base and J by 5 bases, leaving 9 bases between them. CDR3 length equals 14 residues. The germline CDR1 and CDR2 sequences are SGHAT and FQNNGV. CDR3 nucleotides: TGTGCCAGCAGCTTAGGATATGAAAACAATGAGCAGTTCTTC. Translating it yields CASSLGYENNEQFF.

This clonotype is medium-sized (0.01 to 0.1%) by share. For a library built for alpha chains, this beta chain is a stray read; little rests on its size. The chain links TRBV5-1 to TRBJ1-5; D possibly corresponds to TRBD1 (6 bases). The length of the CDR3 is 15 residues. CDR1 and CDR2 (germline): SGHRS, YFSETQ. Trimming pared 4 bases from V and 6 bases from J, leaving 17 bases between. This CDR3 is CASSPGAGMGQPQHF. CDR3 bases: TGCGCCAGCAGCCCGGGGGCGGGGATGGGTCAGCCCCAGCATTTT. Combining the CDR3 with reference TRBV5-1 and TRBJ1-5 gives the whole variable domain KAGVTQTPRYLIKTRGQQVTLSCSPISGHRSVSWYQQTPGQGLQFLFEYFSETQRNKGNFPGRFSGRQFSNSRSEMNVSTLELGDSALYLCASSPGAGMGQPQHFGDGTRLSIL.

This clonotype was counted many times. A library prepared for alpha chains yielded this beta chain as an off-target read; its size is of little meaning. The chain carries TRBV2 and TRBJ2-7; 8 bases align to TRBD1. Germline trimming cut 5 bases from V and 5 bases from J; bases unmatched to any gene: 11. Germline V gives CDR1 SNHLY, CDR2 FYNNEI. The CDR3 loop spans 15 amino acids. DNA for the CDR3: TGTGCCAGCAGTTCCCAGGACAGGGTTCGGGACGAGCAGTACTTC. This sequence encodes CASSSQDRVRDEQYF.

This clonotype was detected ten times or more. This beta chain came through as a stray read in a library set up for alpha chains, and its size says little. The J gene is TRBJ1-1, the V gene TRBV7-9; 8 bases agree with TRBD1. The germline V gene has CDR1 SEHNR and CDR2 FQNEAQ (reference sequence). The CDR3 has 14 amino acids. With 2 bases clipped from V and 1 base from J, the junction kept 0 bases outside the gene matches. The CDR3 here is CASSLTGGNTEAFF. In DNA, the CDR3 is TGTGCCAGCAGCTTAACAGGGGGGAACACTGAAGCTTTCTTT.

This clonotype was counted at least ten times. This beta chain turned up in a library designed for alpha chains; as an off-target read, its abundance says little. The chain has TRBV7-2 and TRBJ1-6, with 7 positions matching TRBD1. The ends lost 7 bases at V and 10 bases at J; junction bases unmatched: 10. This CDR3 region has 14 residues. Germline CDR1 and CDR2: SGHTA and FQGNSA. The CDR3 sequence: CASNTDRVGSPLHF. The CDR3 coding sequence is TGTGCCAGCAACACCGACAGGGTGGGATCACCCCTCCACTTT.

This clonotype was detected ten times or more. Little can be read into the size of this beta chain, an off-target read in a library designed for alpha chains. The genes are TRBV11-2 and TRBJ2-1; no firm D call. CDR1 and CDR2 (germline): SGHAT, FQNNGV. The CDR3 totals 13 residues. The V end lost 0 bases, the J end lost 6 bases, and 6 bases lay between the germline ends. The CDR3 DNA is TGTGCCAGCAGCTTAGATCTCCCCAATGAGCAGTTCTTC. Amino acids: CASSLDLPNEQFF.

The table lists this clonotype with many counts. This beta chain is off target for a library built for alpha chains, so its abundance means little. The V gene is TRBV2, the J gene TRBJ1-1; perhaps TRBD1 as D (6 bases). CDR3 length: 12 residues. Trimming pared 5 bases from V and 5 bases from J, leaving 9 bases between. The V gene's germline CDR1 is SNHLY and CDR2 FYNNEI. Written as DNA, the CDR3 is TGTGCCAGCAGTCGAGGGGGTACTGAAGCTTTCTTT. Translated, it gives CASSRGGTEAFF.